This record looks at one TCR beta chain sequence and its context. Its antigen is unidentified. As it was prepared, the TCRbeta library received unique molecular identifiers. Via MiXCR, TCRdb re-called the PCR reads, giving one row per CDR3 protein. The sample records fewer than 250,000 distinct CDR3 sequences, under 20% being singletons. The CDR3 extends over 16 amino acids. The V gene's germline CDR1 is SGHTA and CDR2 FQGNSA. J lost 4 bases, V lost 7 bases, and 14 bases had no gene match. These data come from a study of T-cell reconstitution after alpha-beta-depleted transplantation in children. Study-wide findings and caveats: By one year post-transplant, T-cell counts and diversity largely arose from T cells that were newly produced. Approximately two months post-transplant, alpha-beta T cells reportedly originated from several hundred expanded graft clones. Elevated TCRbeta diversity at day 60 was traced, in some patients, to surviving recipient T cells and thymic progenitors.

Here the sequenced sample was PBMCs, mostly from graft donor cells, taken 360 days after TCRalphabeta/CD19-depleted stem cell transplant. The gene calls are TRBV7-2 and TRBJ2-3, with 7 positions matching TRBD2. The clonotype was recovered from a male patient between 2 and 10 years old who had a stem cell transplant for acute lymphoblastic leukemia, so the T cells may come from the graft donor. Here the CDR3 DNA reads TGTGCCAGCACCTCGGGGAGGGCGGGGGTGGCAGATACGCAGTATTTT. Protein product: CASTSGRAGVADTQYF.